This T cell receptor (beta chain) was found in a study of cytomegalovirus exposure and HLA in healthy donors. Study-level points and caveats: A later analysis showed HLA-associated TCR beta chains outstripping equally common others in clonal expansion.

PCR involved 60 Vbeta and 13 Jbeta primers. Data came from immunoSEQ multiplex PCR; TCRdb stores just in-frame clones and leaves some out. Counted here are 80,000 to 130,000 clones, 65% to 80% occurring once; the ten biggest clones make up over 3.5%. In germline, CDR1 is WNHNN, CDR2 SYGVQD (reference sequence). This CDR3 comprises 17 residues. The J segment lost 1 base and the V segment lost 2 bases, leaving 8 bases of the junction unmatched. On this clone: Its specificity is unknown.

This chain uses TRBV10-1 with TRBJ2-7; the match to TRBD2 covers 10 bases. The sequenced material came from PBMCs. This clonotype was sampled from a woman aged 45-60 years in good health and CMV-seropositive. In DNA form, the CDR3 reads TGCGCCAGCAGTGAGGGCGGTATAGCGGGAGGTTCCTACGAGCAGTACTTC. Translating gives CASSEGGIAGGSYEQYF.